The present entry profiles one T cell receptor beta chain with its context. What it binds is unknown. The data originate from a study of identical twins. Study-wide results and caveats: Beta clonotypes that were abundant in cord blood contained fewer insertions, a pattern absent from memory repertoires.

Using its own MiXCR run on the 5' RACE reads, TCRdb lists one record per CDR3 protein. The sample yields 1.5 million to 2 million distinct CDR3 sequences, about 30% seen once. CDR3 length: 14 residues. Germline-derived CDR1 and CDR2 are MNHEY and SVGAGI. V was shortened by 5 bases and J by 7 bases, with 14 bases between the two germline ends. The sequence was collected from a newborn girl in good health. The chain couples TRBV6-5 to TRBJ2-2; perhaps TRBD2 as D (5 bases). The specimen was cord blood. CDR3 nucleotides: TGTGCCAGCAGTCGACCGGGGTCGGGCGGGGAGCTGTTTTTT. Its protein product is CASSRPGSGGELFF.